These 21 T cell receptor beta chains were all obtained from the same sample, sequenced in a study of CD8 T cells in Susac syndrome. The RNA input was roughly 0.45 to 1 ug, and it was reverse transcribed with random hexamers. TCRdb re-derived calls from the immunoSEQ multiplex PCR reads in MiXCR, one entry per CDR3 protein. The data show more than 100,000 distinct CDR3 sequences, with around 94% seen just once and about 0.28% held by the top ten. The material sequenced was CD8+ T cells from PBMCs. These receptors were taken from a human donor with Susac syndrome.

In nucleotides, the CDR3 is TGTGCCAGTAGTTTCCTAACAGGGGGAGAGAACACTGAAGCTTTCTTT. Its protein is CASSFLTGGENTEAFF. The genes are TRBV19 and TRBJ1-1; 8 nucleotides agree with TRBD1. Looked up from germline, CDR1 is LNHDA and CDR2 is SQIVND (reference sequence). V shed 5 bases and J 1 base; nucleotides not matched to a gene: 9. This CDR3 spans 16 amino acids.

The V call is TRBV27, the J call TRBJ2-7; a possible D gene is TRBD1 (6 bases). CDR1 is MNHEY, CDR2 SMNVEV, per germline (reference sequence). The CDR3 consists of 13 residues. V dropped 0 bases and J dropped 6 bases, with 9 bases sitting between them. CDR3 bases: TGTGCCAGCAGTTTATCGATGGGGGCCGAGCAGTACTTC. Its translation is CASSLSMGAEQYF.

This chain uses TRBV9 with TRBJ2-1; 8 positions agree with TRBD1. After removal of 3 bases from V and 12 bases from J, the junction contained 8 bases not matched to a gene. This CDR3 contains 13 residues. Germline lookup yields CDR1 SGDLS and CDR2 YYNGEE. The CDR3 loop is CASSEGQGTGQFF. In nucleotides, the CDR3 is TGTGCCAGCAGCGAAGGACAGGGAACGGGGCAGTTCTTC.

The chain has TRBV9 and TRBJ2-3; D gene uncertain. From germline, CDR1 is SGDLS and CDR2 YYNGEE. This CDR3 spans 15 amino acids. Deletions cut 3 bases from V and 6 bases from J, with 17 bases between. CDR3 in amino acids: CASSARRDWVDTQYF. DNA for the CDR3: TGTGCCAGCAGCGCCCGCCGTGATTGGGTGGATACGCAGTATTTT.

In its sample, this clonotype was seen a few times. The chain employs TRBV29-1 and TRBJ2-1; D remains unclear. Germline CDR1 reads SQVTM; CDR2 reads ANQGSEA. Between the trimmed V and J ends, which lost 3 bases and 7 bases, there was a span of 4 bases. The CDR3 is made up of 10 amino acids. CDR3 in amino acids: CSVEGNEQFF. The CDR3 DNA sequence: TGCAGCGTTGAGGGGAATGAGCAGTTCTTC.

This chain links TRBV27 with TRBJ1-5; 11 bases fit TRBD1. The junction had 14 bases not matched to a gene; V was cut back by 5 bases and J by 8 bases. The length of the CDR3 is 17 residues. Germline CDR1 reads MNHEY; CDR2 reads SMNVEV (reference sequence). CDR3 loop: CASSPADRGPFVEPQHF. The CDR3 DNA is TGTGCCAGCAGTCCGGCGGACAGGGGGCCGTTTGTCGAGCCCCAGCATTTT.

The chain is built from TRBV20-1 and TRBJ2-1; 12 bases map to TRBD2. Germline V gene lookup returns CDR1 DFQATT and CDR2 SNEGSKA (reference sequence). J was trimmed by 0 bases and V by 0 bases; bases with no gene match: 6. The CDR3 loop spans 18 amino acids. The CDR3 is CSAREGTSGPSSYNEQFF. The CDR3 DNA follows: TGCAGTGCTAGAGAGGGGACTAGCGGGCCAAGCTCCTACAATGAGCAGTTCTTC.

V and J are TRBV29-1 and TRBJ1-2; 7 nucleotides line up with TRBD1. Per the germline V gene, CDR1 is SQVTM and CDR2 is ANQGSEA. The CDR3 is made up of 12 amino acids. The trim removed 7 bases at V and 3 bases at J, leaving 5 bases unmatched. CDR3 in DNA: TGCAGCGCTCCACAGGGGTACTATGGCTACACCTTC. Its protein is CSAPQGYYGYTF.

The rearrangement joins TRBV6-2 or TRBV6-3 to TRBJ2-3, with D tentatively TRBD1 (6 bases). The germline gives CDR1 MNHEY, CDR2 SVGEGT. This CDR3 is built from 14 residues. V dropped 5 bases and J dropped 0 bases, with 9 bases sitting between them. The CDR3, as DNA: TGTGCCAGCAGTCCCGACAGGAGCACAGATACGCAGTATTTT. Its translation is CASSPDRSTDTQYF.

The rearrangement links TRBV4-1 to TRBJ2-7; unclear D gene. The CDR3 is 14 amino acids. CDR1 and CDR2 (germline): MGHRA, YSYEKL. The ends were cut back, 0 bases at V and 3 bases at J, with 9 bases in the middle. This CDR3 reads CASSQDRLVYEQYF. CDR3 sequence (DNA): TGCGCCAGCAGCCAAGATCGACTCGTCTACGAGCAGTACTTC.

This clonotype was seen once. The gene calls are TRBV27 and TRBJ1-2; weak D call: TRBD1 (5 bases). The V end lost 5 bases, the J end lost 8 bases, and 15 bases lay between the germline ends. The CDR3 runs 13 residues. CDR1 is MNHEY and CDR2 is SMNVEV in the germline V gene (reference sequence). CDR3 nucleotide sequence: TGTGCCAGCAGTCAATCAGGGTGGGAAGGCTACACCTTC. The encoded protein is CASSQSGWEGYTF.

The J gene is TRBJ1-2, the V gene TRBV9; D remains ambiguous. Germline CDR1 is SGDLS and CDR2 is YYNGEE. There are 15 residues in the CDR3. Trimming took off 3 bases at V and 4 bases at J, with 16 bases between the two ends. CDR3 residues: CASSATLTDFYGYTF. The CDR3 bases are TGTGCCAGCAGCGCGACACTCACAGATTTCTATGGCTACACCTTC.

CDR3 in DNA: TGTGCCAGCAGTGAAGAAGGCGATAGCAATCAGCCCCAGCATTTT. Amino acid sequence: CASSEEGDSNQPQHF. The V and J genes are TRBV6-1 and TRBJ1-5; D ambiguous. In germline, CDR1 is MNHNS, CDR2 SASEGT. V gave up 1 base and J gave up 0 bases, with 7 bases separating them. The CDR3 has 15 amino acids.

J is TRBJ2-1 and V is TRBV7-9, with 8 bases lining up with TRBD2. V shed 2 bases, J shed 7 bases, and the junction held 7 bases outside the gene matches. Germline assignment: CDR1 SEHNR and CDR2 FQNEAQ (reference sequence). This CDR3 comprises 15 residues. This chain's CDR3 is CASSLLAGGLNEQFF. In nucleotides, the CDR3 is TGTGCCAGCAGCTTACTGGCGGGGGGCCTTAATGAGCAGTTCTTC.

The J gene is TRBJ2-1, the V gene TRBV30, with 10 bases identical to TRBD2. Germline V gene sequence: CDR1 GTSNPN, CDR2 SVGIG (reference sequence). The CDR3 loop spans 13 amino acids. V lost 6 bases, J lost 4 bases, and 3 bases stayed unmatched. CDR3 DNA sequence: TGTGCCTGTGAAGCGGGGGGGTACAATGAGCAGTTCTTC. Protein: CACEAGGYNEQFF.

The count of this clonotype is one. The gene calls are TRBV7-8 and TRBJ2-7; 14 nucleotides align to TRBD2. Losses at the gene ends were 5 bases for V and 0 bases for J; bases not matched to a gene: 12. This CDR3 is 19 amino acids long. CDR1 is SGHVS, CDR2 FQNEAQ, per germline. CDR3 sequence (DNA): TGTGCCAGCAGCCTCCCCCGGCGACTAGCGGGGGGGAGCTCCTACGAGCAGTACTTC. This sequence encodes CASSLPRRLAGGSSYEQYF.

V usage is TRBV9 and J usage is TRBJ2-7; 8 nucleotides agree with TRBD2. This CDR3 has 13 residues. Germline V CDR1 and CDR2: SGDLS, YYNGEE. The V gene end was trimmed by 3 bases and the J gene end by 5 bases; junction bases not matched to a gene: 4. The DNA of the CDR3 is TGTGCCAGCAGCGCCCTCGGGGGGGACGAGCAGTACTTC. This codes for CASSALGGDEQYF. The full variable domain, rest sourced from reference TRBV9 and TRBJ2-7, is DSGVTQTPKHLITATGQRVTLRCSPRSGDLSVYWYQQSLDQGLQFLIQYYNGEERAKGNILERFSAQQFPDLHSELNLSSLELGDSALYFCASSALGGDEQYFGPGTRLTVT.

CDR3: CASSYEGSYEQYF. In nucleotides, the CDR3 is TGTGCCAGCAGCTACGAGGGCTCCTACGAGCAGTACTTC. The chain combines TRBV13 with TRBJ2-7; possible D gene TRBD2, 5 bases. This CDR3 has 13 amino acids. Trimming took 4 bases from V and 0 from J, leaving 7 bases between them. Germline loops: CDR1 PRHDT, CDR2 FYEKMQ (reference sequence).

The V and J genes are TRBV11-2 and TRBJ1-5; no clear D. Germline CDR1 reads SGHAT; CDR2 reads FQNNGV. Trimming left V 1 base short and J 5 bases short, with 12 bases between. This CDR3 is 15 amino acids long. In nucleotides, the CDR3 is TGTGCCAGCAGCTTAGGCGCAGGTTACCATCAGCCCCAGCATTTT. Its protein product is CASSLGAGYHQPQHF.

The V gene is TRBV9, the J gene TRBJ2-1; D is tentatively TRBD1 or TRBD2 (5 bases each). The V gene's germline CDR1 is SGDLS and CDR2 YYNGEE. Trimming pared 4 bases from V and 8 bases from J, leaving 16 bases between. The CDR3 totals 14 residues. The CDR3 DNA reads TGTGCCAGCAGCTTAGCTCGGGGCTTCGATGAGCAGTTCTTC. It specifies CASSLARGFDEQFF. The full variable domain, its missing parts supplied by reference TRBV9 and TRBJ2-1, is DSGVTQTPKHLITATGQRVTLRCSPRSGDLSVYWYQQSLDQGLQFLIQYYNGEERAKGNILERFSAQQFPDLHSELNLSSLELGDSALYFCASSLARGFDEQFFGPGTRLTVL.

The chain employs TRBV11-2 and TRBJ2-1; 8 bases map to TRBD1. The CDR3 covers 16 residues. CDR1 and CDR2 from the germline V gene are SGHAT and FQNNGV. With 4 bases clipped from V and 9 bases from J, the junction kept 14 bases outside the gene matches. The CDR3 reads CASSWLTGEKSVEQFF. The CDR3 DNA is TGTGCCAGCAGCTGGCTGACAGGGGAAAAGAGTGTTGAGCAGTTCTTC.